This T cell receptor beta chain appears in the sequencing data of a study of T cell clonotyping in hematopoietic cell transplantation. Repertoires were generated with immunoSEQ multiplex PCR, while TCRdb's copy carries only in-frame clones and drops some. The sample lists roughly 13,000 clones, about nine tenths seen once, with 7.8% in the top ten. Study results and caveats: Pathologically expanded recipient clonotypes increased progressively from day 30 to day 180 as diversity fell.

Germline values: CDR1 SGHVS, CDR2 FNYEAQ. V was shortened by 5 bases and J by 3 bases, with 11 bases between the two germline ends. The length of the CDR3 is 13 residues. With regard to this clone: Its cognate antigen is unknown.

The sequence derives from a female patient aged 50-59 years who had an allogeneic stem cell transplant from an unrelated donor, so the T cells may come from the graft donor. Some clones in this sample may be carry-over from other donors' samples. Sequencing used PBMCs, obtained 100 days after allogeneic stem cell transplant. The J gene is TRBJ2-7, the V gene TRBV7-6; unclear D gene. The chain's CDR3 is CASSPQSYYEQYF. CDR3 DNA sequence: TGTGCCAGCAGCCCCCAATCTTACTACGAGCAGTACTTC.